This T cell receptor beta chain emerged from a study of cytomegalovirus exposure and HLA in healthy donors. The PCR contained 60 Vbeta and 13 Jbeta primers. The repertoire was sequenced with immunoSEQ multiplex PCR; TCRdb's copy has only in-frame clones and lacks some. The sample yields around 130,000 clones, around 80% seen once. Findings and limits, study-wide: TCR beta V- and J-gene trimming, according to a later analysis, was linked to a missense DCLRE1C variant.

Germline V gene lookup returns CDR1 SGHNT and CDR2 YYREEE (reference sequence). This CDR3 comprises 14 residues. V lost 4 bases to trimming and J lost 8 bases, with 15 bases between them. A note on this clone: Its target is unknown.

J is TRBJ1-4 and V is TRBV5-4, with a weak D call TRBD1 (6 bases). Sequencing used PBMCs. The sequence was collected from a woman aged 45-59 years in good health and CMV-seronegative. CDR3 protein: CASSPWGQMEKLFF. The CDR3, as DNA: TGTGCCAGCAGCCCCTGGGGACAAATGGAAAAACTGTTTTTT.